This TCR beta chain was identified in a study of PD-L1 blockade in urothelial cancer. Study-level information: When blood samples were assessed, the median T cell count was 120,000 to 150,000.

This table comes from immunoSEQ multiplex PCR, and its TCRdb copy is limited to in-frame clones, with some not included. The sample records 60,000 to 70,000 clones, 65% to 90% being singletons. Time point defined: pretreatment peripheral blood. Pretreatment sampling and on-treatment sampling together yielded between 1 and 8 samples for each patient. CDR1 SGHRS and CDR2 YFSETQ come from the germline V gene. The CDR3 is 16 amino acids. V was pared by 0 bases and J by 0 bases, with 10 bases between. This TCR came from a man in his 70s with urothelial cancer. Sequenced material: PBMCs, taken around atezolizumab (anti-PD-L1) treatment. The chain employs TRBV5-1 and TRBJ1-3; D is ambiguous. The CDR3 region has the DNA TGCGCCAGCAGCTTGGGGGAGACCAGCTCTGGAAACACCATATATTTT. It codes for CASSLGETSSGNTIYF.